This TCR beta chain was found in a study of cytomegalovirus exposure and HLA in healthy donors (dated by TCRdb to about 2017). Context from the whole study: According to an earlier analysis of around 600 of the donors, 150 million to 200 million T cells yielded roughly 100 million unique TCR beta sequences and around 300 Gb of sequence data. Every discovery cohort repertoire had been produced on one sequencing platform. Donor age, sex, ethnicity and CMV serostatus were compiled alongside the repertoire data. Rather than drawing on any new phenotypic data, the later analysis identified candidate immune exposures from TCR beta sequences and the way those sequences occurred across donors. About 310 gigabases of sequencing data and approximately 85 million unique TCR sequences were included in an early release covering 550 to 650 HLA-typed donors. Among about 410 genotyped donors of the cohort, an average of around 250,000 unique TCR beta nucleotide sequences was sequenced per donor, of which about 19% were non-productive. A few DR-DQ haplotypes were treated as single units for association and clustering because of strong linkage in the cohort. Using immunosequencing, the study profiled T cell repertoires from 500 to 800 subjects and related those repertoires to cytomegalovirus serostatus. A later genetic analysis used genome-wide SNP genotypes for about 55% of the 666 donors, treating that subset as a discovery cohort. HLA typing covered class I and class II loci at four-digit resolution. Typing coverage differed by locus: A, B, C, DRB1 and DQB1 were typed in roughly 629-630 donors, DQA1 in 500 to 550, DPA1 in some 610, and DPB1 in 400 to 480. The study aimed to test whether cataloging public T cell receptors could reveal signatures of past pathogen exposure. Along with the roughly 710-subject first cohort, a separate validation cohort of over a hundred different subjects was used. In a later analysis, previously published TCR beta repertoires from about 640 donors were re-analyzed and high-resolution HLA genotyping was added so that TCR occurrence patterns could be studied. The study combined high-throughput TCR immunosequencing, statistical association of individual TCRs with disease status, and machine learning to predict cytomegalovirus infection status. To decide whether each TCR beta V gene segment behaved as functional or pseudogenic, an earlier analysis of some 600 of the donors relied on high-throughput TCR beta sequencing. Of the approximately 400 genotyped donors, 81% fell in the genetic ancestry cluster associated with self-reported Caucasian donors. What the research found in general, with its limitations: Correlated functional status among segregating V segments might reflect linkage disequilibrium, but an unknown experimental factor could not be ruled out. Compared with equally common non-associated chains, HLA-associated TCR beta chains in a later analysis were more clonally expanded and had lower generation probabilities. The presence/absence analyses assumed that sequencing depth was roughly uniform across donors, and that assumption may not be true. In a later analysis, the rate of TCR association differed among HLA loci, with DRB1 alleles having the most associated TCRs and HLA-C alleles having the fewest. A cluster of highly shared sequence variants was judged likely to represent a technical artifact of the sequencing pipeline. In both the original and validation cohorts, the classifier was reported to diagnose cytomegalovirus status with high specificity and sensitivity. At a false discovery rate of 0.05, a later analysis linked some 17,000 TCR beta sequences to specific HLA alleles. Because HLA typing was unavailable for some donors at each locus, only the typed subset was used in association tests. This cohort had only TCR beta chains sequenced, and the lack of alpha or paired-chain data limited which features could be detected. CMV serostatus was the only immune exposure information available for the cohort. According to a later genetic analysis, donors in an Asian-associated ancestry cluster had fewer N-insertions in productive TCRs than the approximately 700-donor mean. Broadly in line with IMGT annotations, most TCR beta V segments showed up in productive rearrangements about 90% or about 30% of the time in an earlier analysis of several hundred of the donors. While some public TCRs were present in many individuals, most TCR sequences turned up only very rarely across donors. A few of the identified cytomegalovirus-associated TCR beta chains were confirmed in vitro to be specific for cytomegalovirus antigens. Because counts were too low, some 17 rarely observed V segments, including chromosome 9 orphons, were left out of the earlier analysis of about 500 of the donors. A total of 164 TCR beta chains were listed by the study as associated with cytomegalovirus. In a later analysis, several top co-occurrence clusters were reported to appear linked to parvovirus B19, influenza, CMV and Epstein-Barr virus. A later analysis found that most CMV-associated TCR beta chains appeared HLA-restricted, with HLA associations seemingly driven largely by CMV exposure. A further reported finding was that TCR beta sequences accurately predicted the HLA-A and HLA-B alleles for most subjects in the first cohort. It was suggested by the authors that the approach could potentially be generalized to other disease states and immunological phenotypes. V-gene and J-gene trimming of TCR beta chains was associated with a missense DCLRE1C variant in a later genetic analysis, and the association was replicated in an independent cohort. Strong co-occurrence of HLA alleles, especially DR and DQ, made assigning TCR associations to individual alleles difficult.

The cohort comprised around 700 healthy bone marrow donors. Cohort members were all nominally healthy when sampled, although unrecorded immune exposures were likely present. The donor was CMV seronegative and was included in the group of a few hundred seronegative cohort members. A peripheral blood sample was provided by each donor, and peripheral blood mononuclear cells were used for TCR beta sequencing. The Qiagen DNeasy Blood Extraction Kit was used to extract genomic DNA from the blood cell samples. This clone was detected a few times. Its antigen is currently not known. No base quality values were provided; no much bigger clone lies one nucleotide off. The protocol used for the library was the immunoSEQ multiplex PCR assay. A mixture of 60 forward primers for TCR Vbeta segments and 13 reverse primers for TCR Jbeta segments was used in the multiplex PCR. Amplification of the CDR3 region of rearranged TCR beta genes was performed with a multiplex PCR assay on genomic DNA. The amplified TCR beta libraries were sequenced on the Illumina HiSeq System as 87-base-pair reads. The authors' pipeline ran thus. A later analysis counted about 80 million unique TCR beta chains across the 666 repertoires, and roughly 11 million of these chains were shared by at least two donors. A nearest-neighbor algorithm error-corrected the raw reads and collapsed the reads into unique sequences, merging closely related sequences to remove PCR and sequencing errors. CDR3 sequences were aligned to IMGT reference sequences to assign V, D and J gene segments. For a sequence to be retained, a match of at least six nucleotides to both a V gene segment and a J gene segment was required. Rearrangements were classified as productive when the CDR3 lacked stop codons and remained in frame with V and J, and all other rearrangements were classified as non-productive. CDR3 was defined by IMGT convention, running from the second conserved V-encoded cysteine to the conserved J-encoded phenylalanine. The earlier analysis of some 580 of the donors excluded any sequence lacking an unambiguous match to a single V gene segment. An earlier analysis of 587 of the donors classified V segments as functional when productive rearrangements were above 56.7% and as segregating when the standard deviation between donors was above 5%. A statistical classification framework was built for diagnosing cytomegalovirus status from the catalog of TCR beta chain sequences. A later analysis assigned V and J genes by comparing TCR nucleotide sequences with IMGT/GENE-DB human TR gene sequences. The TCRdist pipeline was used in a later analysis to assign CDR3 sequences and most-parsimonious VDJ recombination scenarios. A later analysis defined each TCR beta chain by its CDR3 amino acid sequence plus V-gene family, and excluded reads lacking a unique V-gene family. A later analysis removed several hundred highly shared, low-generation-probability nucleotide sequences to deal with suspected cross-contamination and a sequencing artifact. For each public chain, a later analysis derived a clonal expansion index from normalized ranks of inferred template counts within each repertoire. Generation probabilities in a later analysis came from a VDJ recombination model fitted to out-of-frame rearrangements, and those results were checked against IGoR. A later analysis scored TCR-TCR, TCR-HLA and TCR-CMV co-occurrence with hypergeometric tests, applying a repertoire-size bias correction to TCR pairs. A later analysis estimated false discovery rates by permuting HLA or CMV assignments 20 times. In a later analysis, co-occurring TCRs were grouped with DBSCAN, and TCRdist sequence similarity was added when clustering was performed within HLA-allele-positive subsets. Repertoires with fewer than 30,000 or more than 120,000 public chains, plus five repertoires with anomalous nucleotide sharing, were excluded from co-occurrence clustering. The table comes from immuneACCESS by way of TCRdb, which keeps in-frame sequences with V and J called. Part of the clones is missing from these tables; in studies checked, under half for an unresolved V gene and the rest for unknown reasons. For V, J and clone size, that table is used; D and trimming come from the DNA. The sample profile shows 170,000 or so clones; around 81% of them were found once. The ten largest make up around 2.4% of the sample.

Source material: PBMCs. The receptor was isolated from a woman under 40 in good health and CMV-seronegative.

The CDR3: CASSSTQSYNSPLHF. In nucleotide form, the sequence is TGTGCCAGCAGCTCCACACAGTCCTATAATTCACCCCTCCACTTT. The rearrangement combines TRBV6-5 with TRBJ1-6; confidence is insufficient to name the D gene. The junction carries 10 bases between V and J, which are trimmed by 6 bases and 1 base respectively. The CDR3 runs 15 amino acids, cysteine and phenylalanine included. Of all the DNA, just the CDR3 is kept, 45 bases in frame from base 1. CDR1 and CDR2 (MNHEY, SVGAGI) derive from the germline V gene.